The following is a T cell receptor (beta chain) sequence with its context. Its target antigen remains unknown. Base qualities are not provided; no much larger clone lies one nucleotide away. TCRbeta CDR3 regions were amplified from genomic DNA using the immunoSEQ Assay, a bias-controlled multiplex PCR. Per the authors' processing: Nucleated cell counts per sample were estimated from amplification of reference gene primers within the assay. Sequence reads were collapsed and filtered to measure the absolute abundance of every unique TCRbeta CDR3 rearrangement. For each sample, productive Simpson clonality was calculated by taking the square root of Simpson's diversity index across productive rearrangements. In TCRdb, the immuneACCESS table is reduced to in-frame sequences with V and J assigned. These tables do not hold every clone; where another copy was compared, an unresolved V gene accounts for under half, and the others remain unexplained. That table gives V, J and clone size, and the DNA gave D and trimming. The sample table lists roughly 160,000 clones, roughly 91% of them with a count of one. The biggest ten clones account for about 5% of the sample.

CDR1 is given as MNHEY and CDR2 as SVGEGT, both from the germline V gene. The CDR3 runs 15 amino acids, cysteine and phenylalanine included. Just the 45-base CDR3 DNA is kept, in frame starting at base 1. V loses 4 bases at its end and J loses 1 base; junction bases beyond the gene matches: 0. This sample is part of a study of blood T cell repertoires in COVID-19 (dated by TCRdb to about 2020). About the study as a whole: Samples from collaborators originated in the United States, Italy and Spain and spanned both the acute and convalescent phases of COVID-19. Samples came from the ongoing ImmuneRACE study (first 160 participants) plus 1,254 subjects from 6 global collaborators. The material from the prospective study consisted of cDNA or gDNA derived from T cells, B-cell-depleted T cells, or PBMCs. A de-identified subject ID, COVID-19 status, age in years and sex were almost always included in the sample metadata. A freely available public database, intended as a resource for researchers studying the immune response to SARS-CoV-2, is where the repertoires were released. Subjects who had been exposed to COVID-19, were actively infected with it, or had recovered from it provided the deeply sampled blood TCRbeta repertoires that made up the dataset. Where available, HLA class I and class II types were obtained from metadata supplied by the sample provider rather than from assay-based typing. Overall study results and their limits: How much clinical and demographic metadata was included differed by source and by participant, and the metadata was provided uncurated.

One collaborating source in Seattle enrolled patients while the patients were actively infected and followed the patients over time throughout the course of disease. Each collaborating institution followed its own protocols to collect whole blood in K2EDTA tubes. For TCRbeta analysis, collaborators shipped samples in one of three forms: frozen whole blood, isolated PBMCs, or DNA extracted from either of those sample types. The rearrangement combines TRBV6-2 or TRBV6-3 with TRBJ2-7, with 14 junctional bases fitting TRBD2. This sequence was found in a man aged 18 to 30 with COVID-19, enrolled during active disease. The specimen was peripheral blood. The CDR3 in this case is CASSWTSGRSYEQYF. The nucleotide sequence is given as TGTGCCAGCAGTTGGACTAGCGGGAGGTCCTACGAGCAGTACTTC.